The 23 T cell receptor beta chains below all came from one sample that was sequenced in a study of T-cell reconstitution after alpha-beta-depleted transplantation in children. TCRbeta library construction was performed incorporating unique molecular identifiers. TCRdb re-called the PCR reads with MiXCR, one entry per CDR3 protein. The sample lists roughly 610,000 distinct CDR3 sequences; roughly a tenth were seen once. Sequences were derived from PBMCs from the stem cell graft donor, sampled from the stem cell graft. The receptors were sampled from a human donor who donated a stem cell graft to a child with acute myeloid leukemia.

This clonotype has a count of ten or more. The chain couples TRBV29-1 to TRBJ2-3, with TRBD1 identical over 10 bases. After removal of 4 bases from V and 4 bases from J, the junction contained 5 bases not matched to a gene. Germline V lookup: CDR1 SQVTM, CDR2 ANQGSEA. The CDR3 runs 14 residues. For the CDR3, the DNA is TGCAGCGTTGGACAGGGGGCTTGGGCAGATACGCAGTATTTT. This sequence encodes CSVGQGAWADTQYF.

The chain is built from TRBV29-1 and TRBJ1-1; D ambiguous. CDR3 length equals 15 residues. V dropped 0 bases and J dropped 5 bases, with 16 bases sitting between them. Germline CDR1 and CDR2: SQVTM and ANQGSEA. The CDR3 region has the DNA TGCAGCGTTGAAGATCGGGAGGGAGGGCCTACTGAAGCTTTCTTT. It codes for CSVEDREGGPTEAFF.

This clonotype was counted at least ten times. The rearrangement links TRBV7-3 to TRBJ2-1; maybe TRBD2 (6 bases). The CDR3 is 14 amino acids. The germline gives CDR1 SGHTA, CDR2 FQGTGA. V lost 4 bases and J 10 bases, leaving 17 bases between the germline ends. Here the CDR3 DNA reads TGTGCCAGCAGCTCTAGCGTAGCTAGGCGGGAGCAGTTCTTC. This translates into CASSSSVARREQFF.

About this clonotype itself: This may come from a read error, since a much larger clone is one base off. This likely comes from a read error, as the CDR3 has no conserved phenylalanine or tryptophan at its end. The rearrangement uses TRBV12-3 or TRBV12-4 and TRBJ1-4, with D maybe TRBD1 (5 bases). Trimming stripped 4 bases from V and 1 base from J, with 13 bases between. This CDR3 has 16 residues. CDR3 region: CASSSRDGGTNEKLFI. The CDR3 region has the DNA TGTGCCAGCAGTTCCCGGGACGGGGGAACTAATGAAAAACTGTTTATT.

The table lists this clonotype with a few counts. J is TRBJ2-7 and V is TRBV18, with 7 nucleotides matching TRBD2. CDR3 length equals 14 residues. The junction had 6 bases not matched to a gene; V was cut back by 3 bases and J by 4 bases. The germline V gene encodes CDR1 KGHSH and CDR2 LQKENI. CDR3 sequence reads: CASSPGLSYYEQYF. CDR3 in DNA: TGTGCCAGCTCACCGGGACTATCGTATTACGAGCAGTACTTC.

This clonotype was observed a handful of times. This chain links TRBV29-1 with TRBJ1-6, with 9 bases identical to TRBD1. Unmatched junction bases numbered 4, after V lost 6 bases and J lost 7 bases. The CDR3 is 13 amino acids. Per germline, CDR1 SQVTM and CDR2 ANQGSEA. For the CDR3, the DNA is TGCAGCGTCGGACAGGGGAAGAATTCACCCCTCCACTTT. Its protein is CSVGQGKNSPLHF. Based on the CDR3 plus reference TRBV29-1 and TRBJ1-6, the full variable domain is SAVISQKPSRDICQRGTSLTIQCQVDSQVTMMFWYRQQPGQSLTLIATANQGSEATYESGFVIDKFPISRPNLTFSTLTVSNMSPEDSSIYLCSVGQGKNSPLHFGNGTRLTVT.

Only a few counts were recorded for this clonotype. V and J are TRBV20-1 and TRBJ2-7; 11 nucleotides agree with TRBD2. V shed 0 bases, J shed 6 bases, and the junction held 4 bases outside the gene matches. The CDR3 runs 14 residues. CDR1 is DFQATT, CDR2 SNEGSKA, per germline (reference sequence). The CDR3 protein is CSARETSGRSEQYF. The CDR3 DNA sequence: TGCAGTGCTAGAGAAACTAGCGGGAGAAGCGAGCAGTACTTC.

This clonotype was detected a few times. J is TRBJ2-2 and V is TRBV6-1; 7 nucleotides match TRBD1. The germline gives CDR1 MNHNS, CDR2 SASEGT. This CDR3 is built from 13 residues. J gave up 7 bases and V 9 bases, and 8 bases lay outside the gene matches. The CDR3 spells CASNDREHGELFF. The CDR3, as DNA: TGTGCCAGTAATGACAGGGAGCACGGGGAGCTGTTTTTT.

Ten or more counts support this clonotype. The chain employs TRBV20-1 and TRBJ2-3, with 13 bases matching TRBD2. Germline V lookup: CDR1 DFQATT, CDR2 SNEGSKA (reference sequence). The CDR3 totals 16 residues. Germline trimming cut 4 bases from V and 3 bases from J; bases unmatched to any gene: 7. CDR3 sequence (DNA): TGCAGTGCTACTGACCGACTAGCGGGGGGAACAGATACGCAGTATTTT. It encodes CSATDRLAGGTDTQYF.

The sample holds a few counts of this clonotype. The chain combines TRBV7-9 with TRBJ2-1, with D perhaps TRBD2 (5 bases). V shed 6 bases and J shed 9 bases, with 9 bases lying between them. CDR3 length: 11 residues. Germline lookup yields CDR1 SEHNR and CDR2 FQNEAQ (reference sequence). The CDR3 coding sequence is TGTGCCAGCAGTCGGAGCGGTGAGCAGTTCTTC. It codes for CASSRSGEQFF.

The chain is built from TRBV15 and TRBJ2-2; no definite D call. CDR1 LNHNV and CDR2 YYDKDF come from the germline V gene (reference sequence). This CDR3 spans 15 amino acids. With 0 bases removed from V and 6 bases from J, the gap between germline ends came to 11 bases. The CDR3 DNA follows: TGTGCCACCAGCAGAGATTATTTAGCTGCCGGGGAGCTGTTTTTT. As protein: CATSRDYLAAGELFF.

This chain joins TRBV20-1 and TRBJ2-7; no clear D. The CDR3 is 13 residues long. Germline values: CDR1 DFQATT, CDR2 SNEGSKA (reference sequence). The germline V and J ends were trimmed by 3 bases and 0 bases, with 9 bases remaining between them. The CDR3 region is CSASSGFSYEQYF. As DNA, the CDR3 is TGCAGTGCTAGTTCCGGTTTCTCCTACGAGCAGTACTTC.

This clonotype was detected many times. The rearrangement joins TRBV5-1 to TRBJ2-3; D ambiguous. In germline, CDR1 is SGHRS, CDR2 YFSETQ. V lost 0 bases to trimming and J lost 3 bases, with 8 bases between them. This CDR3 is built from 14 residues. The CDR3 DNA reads TGCGCCAGCAGCTTGGGACTGGGAACAGATACGCAGTATTTT. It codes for CASSLGLGTDTQYF.

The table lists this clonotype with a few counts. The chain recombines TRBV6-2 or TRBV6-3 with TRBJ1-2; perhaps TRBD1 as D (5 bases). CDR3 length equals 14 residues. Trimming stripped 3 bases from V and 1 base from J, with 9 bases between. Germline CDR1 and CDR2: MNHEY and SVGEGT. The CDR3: CASSYGTYNYGYTF. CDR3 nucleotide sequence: TGTGCCAGCAGTTATGGGACGTATAACTATGGCTACACCTTC.

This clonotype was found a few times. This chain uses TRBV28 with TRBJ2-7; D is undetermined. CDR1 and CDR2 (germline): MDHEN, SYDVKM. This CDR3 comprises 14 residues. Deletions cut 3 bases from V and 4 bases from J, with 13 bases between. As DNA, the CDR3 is TGTGCCAGCAGTTTGGACCCGGCGGCTTACGAGCAGTACTTC. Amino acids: CASSLDPAAYEQYF.

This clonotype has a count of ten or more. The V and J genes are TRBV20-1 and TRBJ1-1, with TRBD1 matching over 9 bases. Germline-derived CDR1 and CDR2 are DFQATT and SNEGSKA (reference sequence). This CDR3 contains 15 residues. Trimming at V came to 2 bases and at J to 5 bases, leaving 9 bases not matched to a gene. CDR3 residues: CSARNPRDRVTEAFF. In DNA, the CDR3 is TGCAGTGCTAGAAACCCGCGGGACAGGGTTACTGAAGCTTTCTTT.

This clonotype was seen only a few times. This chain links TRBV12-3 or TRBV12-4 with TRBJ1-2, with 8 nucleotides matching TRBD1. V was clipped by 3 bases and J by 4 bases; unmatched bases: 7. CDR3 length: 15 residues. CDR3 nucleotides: TGTGCCAGCAGTTTTGCAGGGGGCTTGGGCTATGGCTACACCTTC. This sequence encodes CASSFAGGLGYGYTF.

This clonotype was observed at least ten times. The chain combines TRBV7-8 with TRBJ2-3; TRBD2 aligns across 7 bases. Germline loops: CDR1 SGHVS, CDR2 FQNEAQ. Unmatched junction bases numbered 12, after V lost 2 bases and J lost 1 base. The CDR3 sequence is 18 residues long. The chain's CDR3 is CASSLHPSTGRGTDTQYF. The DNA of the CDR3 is TGTGCCAGCAGCTTACACCCCTCTACGGGGAGGGGCACAGATACGCAGTATTTT.

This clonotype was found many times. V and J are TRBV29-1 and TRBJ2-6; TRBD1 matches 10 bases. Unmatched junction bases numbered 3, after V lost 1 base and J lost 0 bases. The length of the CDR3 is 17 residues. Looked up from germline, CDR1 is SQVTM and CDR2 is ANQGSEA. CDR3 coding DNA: TGCAGCGTTGAAGTCTGGACAGGGGGCTCTGGGGCCAACGTCCTGACTTTC. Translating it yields CSVEVWTGGSGANVLTF. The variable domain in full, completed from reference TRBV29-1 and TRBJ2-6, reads SAVISQKPSRDICQRGTSLTIQCQVDSQVTMMFWYRQQPGQSLTLIATANQGSEATYESGFVIDKFPISRPNLTFSTLTVSNMSPEDSSIYLCSVEVWTGGSGANVLTFGAGSRLTVL.

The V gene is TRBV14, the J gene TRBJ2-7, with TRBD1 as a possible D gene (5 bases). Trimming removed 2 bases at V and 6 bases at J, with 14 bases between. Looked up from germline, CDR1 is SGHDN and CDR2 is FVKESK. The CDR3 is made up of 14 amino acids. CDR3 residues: CASSQRGYIAEQYF. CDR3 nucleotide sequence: TGTGCCAGCAGCCAAAGGGGTTACATAGCCGAGCAGTACTTC.

The CDR3: CASSFDRDSLAGTNPKARDTQYF. Written as DNA, the CDR3 is TGTGCCAGCAGTTTTGACAGGGATTCACTAGCGGGGACTAACCCAAAGGCGAGAGATACGCAGTATTTT. The rearrangement uses TRBV27 and TRBJ2-3; 10 bases fit TRBD2. Germline V lookup: CDR1 MNHEY, CDR2 SMNVEV (reference sequence). The CDR3 length is 23 residues. After removal of 3 bases from V and 5 bases from J, the junction contained 29 bases not matched to a gene.

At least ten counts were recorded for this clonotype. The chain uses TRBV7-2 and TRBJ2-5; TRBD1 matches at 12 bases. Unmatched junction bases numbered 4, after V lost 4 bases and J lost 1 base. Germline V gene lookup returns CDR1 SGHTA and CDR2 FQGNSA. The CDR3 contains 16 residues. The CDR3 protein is CASSSTGQGAQETQYF. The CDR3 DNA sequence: TGTGCCAGCAGCTCGACGGGACAGGGGGCCCAAGAGACCCAGTACTTC.

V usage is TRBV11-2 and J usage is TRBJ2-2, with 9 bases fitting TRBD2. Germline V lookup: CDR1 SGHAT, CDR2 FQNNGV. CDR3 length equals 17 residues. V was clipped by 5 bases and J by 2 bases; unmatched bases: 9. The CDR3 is CASSPTYSGRNTGELFF. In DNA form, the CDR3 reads TGTGCCAGCAGCCCGACTTATAGCGGGAGAAACACCGGGGAGCTGTTTTTT.